This passage covers 26 T cell receptor beta chains from one sample sequenced in a study of T-cell memory formation after mild COVID-19. MiXCR was run by TCRdb on the 5' RACE reads, yielding one entry per CDR3 protein. The table has around 200,000 distinct CDR3 sequences, about 10% seen once; the top ten hold around 3.3%. Sequenced input: PBMCs or a T cell subset sorted from them (not recorded which). The receptors were gathered from a man aged 18 to 30 who had mild COVID-19 (a few samples of this study predate the infection). Cell type and time point are not known.

A few counts support this clonotype. The chain combines TRBV6-5 with TRBJ2-3; either TRBD1 or TRBD2 may supply D (5 bases each). The germline gives CDR1 MNHEY, CDR2 SVGAGI. CDR3 size: 16 residues. Deletions cut 0 bases from V and 0 bases from J, with 10 bases between. The CDR3 nucleotides are TGTGCCAGCAGTTACTCAGGGACGGCTAGCACAGATACGCAGTATTTT. Protein product: CASSYSGTASTDTQYF.

J is TRBJ2-1 and V is TRBV12-3 or TRBV12-4; TRBD2 aligns across 8 bases. The length of the CDR3 is 15 residues. V lost 6 bases to trimming and J lost 7 bases; unmatched junction nucleotides: 11. Here the CDR3 reads CASSRRGLEGNEQFF. In DNA, the CDR3 is TGTGCCAGCAGCCGACGGGGACTAGAAGGGAATGAGCAGTTCTTC.

This clonotype was counted ten times or more. The V gene is TRBV6-5, the J gene TRBJ2-2; tentatively, D is TRBD2 (6 bases). V lost 3 bases and J lost 1, with 9 bases in between. Looked up from germline, CDR1 is MNHEY and CDR2 is SVGAGI. This CDR3 is built from 15 residues. DNA for the CDR3: TGTGCCAGCAGTTATGGCGGGGAGAACACCGGGGAGCTGTTTTTT. This gives the protein CASSYGGENTGELFF.

The chain employs TRBV18 and TRBJ1-1; D uncertain. The ends were cut back, 0 bases at V and 0 bases at J, with 5 bases in the middle. Germline V lookup: CDR1 KGHSH, CDR2 LQKENI. This CDR3 region has 14 residues. The CDR3 sequence is CASSPPSLNTEAFF. The CDR3 region has the DNA TGTGCCAGCTCACCACCTTCCCTGAACACTGAAGCTTTCTTT.

There are many counts of this clonotype. The chain employs TRBV7-9 and TRBJ2-1, with TRBD2 matching 9 bases. Germline V CDR1 and CDR2: SEHNR, FQNEAQ (reference sequence). The CDR3 length is 15 residues. V lost 5 bases to trimming and J lost 3 bases; unmatched junction nucleotides: 5. DNA for the CDR3: TGTGCCAGCAGCAGAGCGGGGGGCTTCTACAATGAGCAGTTCTTC. Amino acid sequence: CASSRAGGFYNEQFF.

Only a few counts were recorded for this clonotype. The gene calls are TRBV2 and TRBJ2-5; D is unclear. CDR3 length: 10 amino acids. The V end was cut by 5 bases, the J end by 7 bases, with 5 bases between. Per germline, CDR1 SNHLY and CDR2 FYNNEI. The CDR3 protein is CASSTGTQYF. In DNA form, the CDR3 reads TGTGCCAGCAGTACCGGGACCCAGTACTTC.

This clonotype was detected a few times. This chain links TRBV6-1 with TRBJ2-3, with 7 bases identical to TRBD2. This CDR3 has 15 residues. J gave up 1 base and V 4 bases, and 5 bases lay outside the gene matches. Germline CDR1 is MNHNS and CDR2 is SASEGT. CDR3 DNA: TGTGCCAGCAGTGCCTCGGCGGGGGGCACAGATACGCAGTATTTT. Translating gives CASSASAGGTDTQYF.

The chain's CDR3 is CASSMGQGGETQYF. Here the CDR3 DNA reads TGTGCCAGCAGCATGGGACAGGGGGGAGAGACCCAGTACTTC. The V and J genes are TRBV7-2 and TRBJ2-5, with 11 positions matching TRBD1. J gave up 4 bases and V 5 bases, and 3 bases lay outside the gene matches. The CDR3 length is 14 residues. In germline, CDR1 is SGHTA, CDR2 FQGNSA.

The chain couples TRBV27 to TRBJ2-1; D not certain. The germline CDR1 and CDR2 sequences are MNHEY and SMNVEV (reference sequence). The germline V and J ends were trimmed by 8 bases and 0 bases, with 8 bases remaining between them. There are 13 residues in the CDR3. The CDR3 is CASRLRSYNEQFF. The CDR3 DNA reads TGTGCCAGCCGTCTCCGCTCCTACAATGAGCAGTTCTTC.

This clonotype has just a few counts. The chain links TRBV4-2 to TRBJ2-5, with D tentatively TRBD1 (6 bases). The V end lost 4 bases, the J end lost 10 bases, and 22 bases lay between the germline ends. The CDR3 sequence is 15 residues long. In germline, CDR1 is LGHNA, CDR2 YNFKEQ. The CDR3 loop reads CASSPRSVGAGDQYF. The CDR3 DNA is TGTGCCAGCAGCCCGCGGTCGGTGGGGGCGGGCGACCAGTACTTC.

The chain uses TRBV12-3 or TRBV12-4 and TRBJ1-5; TRBD1 aligns across 7 bases. CDR3 length: 15 amino acids. With V trimmed by 1 base and J by 5 bases, 5 bases remained unmatched. The CDR3 nucleotides read TGTGCCAGCAGTTTAGGACAGGGATGGGATCAGCCCCAGCATTTT. This sequence encodes CASSLGQGWDQPQHF.

This clonotype was detected a few times. The genes are TRBV6-5 and TRBJ2-3; the match to TRBD2 covers 8 bases. Germline assignment: CDR1 MNHEY and CDR2 SVGAGI. V was clipped by 11 bases and J by 2 bases; unmatched bases: 6. The CDR3 sequence is 13 residues long. DNA of the CDR3: TGTGCCGCTCAGCGGGGGCCCACAGATACGCAGTATTTT. Translating it yields CAAQRGPTDTQYF.

The V and J genes are TRBV6-6 and TRBJ2-5, with 7 positions matching TRBD2. The CDR3 extends over 15 amino acids. Germline values: CDR1 MNHNY, CDR2 SVGAGI (reference sequence). Trimming at V came to 3 bases and at J to 7 bases, leaving 11 bases not matched to a gene. DNA of the CDR3: TGTGCCAGCAGTTATCAGCGGGGCCCCTCCGCGACCCAGTACTTC. It encodes CASSYQRGPSATQYF.

V gene TRBV12-3 or TRBV12-4 combines with J gene TRBJ2-5; the match to TRBD1 covers 9 bases. V was clipped by 6 bases and J by 1 base; unmatched bases: 6. The CDR3 consists of 15 residues. The CDR3: CASSLRDRAQETQYF. The CDR3 bases are TGTGCCAGCAGCCTCCGGGACAGGGCCCAAGAGACCCAGTACTTC.

The J gene is TRBJ2-7, the V gene TRBV19, with unresolved D. The CDR3 is 14 amino acids. Trimming took off 2 bases at V and 3 bases at J, with 11 bases between the two ends. Per germline, CDR1 LNHDA and CDR2 SQIVND (reference sequence). In nucleotides, the CDR3 is TGTGCCAGTAGTATAAGTTCGCGGTTCTACGAGCAGTACGTC. Amino acid sequence: CASSISSRFYEQYV.

This chain connects TRBV25-1 to TRBJ2-3; D call uncertain. CDR1 is MGHDK, CDR2 SYGVNS, per germline. The CDR3 spans 17 residues. V was pared by 0 bases and J by 2 bases, with 15 bases between. The chain's CDR3 is CASSEYITGGFTDTQYF. The CDR3, as DNA: TGTGCCAGCAGTGAATATATCACTGGTGGGTTCACAGATACGCAGTATTTT.

Only a few counts were recorded for this clonotype. J is TRBJ1-1 and V is TRBV7-2; 7 positions match TRBD1. J gave up 1 base and V 6 bases, and 14 bases lay outside the gene matches. The CDR3 contains 17 residues. CDR1 SGHTA and CDR2 FQGNSA come from the germline V gene. The CDR3 DNA reads as TGTGCCAGCAGTTTTACTACAGGGACAGTCCGGAACACTGAAGCTTTCTTT. The encoded protein is CASSFTTGTVRNTEAFF.

This clonotype has just a few counts. The V and J genes are TRBV20-1 and TRBJ2-7, with a possible D match to TRBD2 (6 bases). Germline lookup yields CDR1 DFQATT and CDR2 SNEGSKA (reference sequence). The CDR3 sequence is 12 residues long. V gave up 6 bases and J gave up 5 bases, with 14 bases separating them. The DNA for the CDR3 is TGCAGTGCCGGACGGGGGACGAACGAGCAGTACGTC. Amino acids: CSAGRGTNEQYV.

The chain is built from TRBV5-1 and TRBJ2-3; 8 nucleotides line up with TRBD2. The CDR3 is 17 residues long. Germline lookup yields CDR1 SGHRS and CDR2 YFSETQ. V lost 2 bases, J lost 2 bases, and 10 bases stayed unmatched. The CDR3: CASSFQSGGGITDTQYF. For the CDR3, the DNA is TGCGCCAGCAGCTTCCAATCTGGCGGGGGGATCACAGATACGCAGTATTTT. The whole variable domain, filled in from reference TRBV5-1 and TRBJ2-3, reads KAGVTQTPRYLIKTRGQQVTLSCSPISGHRSVSWYQQTPGQGLQFLFEYFSETQRNKGNFPGRFSGRQFSNSRSEMNVSTLELGDSALYLCASSFQSGGGITDTQYFGPGTRLTVL.

The chain uses TRBV7-9 and TRBJ1-1; unclear D gene. This CDR3 has 12 residues. Trimming removed 8 bases from V and 3 bases from J, with 10 bases in between. Germline CDR1 and CDR2: SEHNR and FQNEAQ (reference sequence). CDR3 region: CASGVRDTEAFF. DNA of the CDR3: TGTGCCAGCGGGGTCCGAGACACTGAAGCTTTCTTT.

V usage is TRBV7-2 and J usage is TRBJ2-7; D may be TRBD1 (7 bases). This CDR3 contains 14 residues. Trimming took 5 bases from V and 0 from J, leaving 11 bases between them. From germline, CDR1 is SGHTA and CDR2 FQGNSA. CDR3 residues: CASSPGGSSYEQYF. The CDR3 coding sequence is TGTGCCAGCAGCCCAGGGGGGAGCTCCTACGAGCAGTACTTC.

This clonotype appeared many times. The genes are TRBV4-3 and TRBJ2-3; 9 bases align to TRBD1. V shed 0 bases and J 1 base; nucleotides not matched to a gene: 5. Germline-derived CDR1 and CDR2 are LGHNA and YSLEER. The CDR3 extends over 17 amino acids. The CDR3 spells CASSQDTWDRGTDTQYF. Here the CDR3 DNA reads TGCGCCAGCAGCCAAGATACGTGGGACAGGGGCACAGATACGCAGTATTTT.

This clonotype has at least ten counts. This chain joins TRBV5-1 and TRBJ2-7, with 8 bases aligning to TRBD2. Germline V lookup: CDR1 SGHRS, CDR2 YFSETQ. V lost 4 bases and J lost 3; bases outside the gene matches: 3. This CDR3 region has 13 residues. The CDR3 spells CASSPLAVYEQYF. The CDR3 DNA follows: TGCGCCAGCAGCCCACTAGCGGTCTACGAGCAGTACTTC.

The sample holds a few counts of this clonotype. The chain employs TRBV7-9 and TRBJ1-5, with D possibly matching TRBD1 (6 bases). The CDR3 is made up of 13 amino acids. Per the germline V gene, CDR1 is SEHNR and CDR2 is FQNEAQ (reference sequence). V shed 4 bases and J shed 3 bases, with 7 bases lying between them. CDR3 in amino acids: CASSSGVNQPQHF. CDR3 in DNA: TGTGCCAGCAGCTCAGGGGTCAATCAGCCCCAGCATTTT.

The chain links TRBV24-1 to TRBJ2-3, with D perhaps matching TRBD2 (5 bases). The germline V and J ends were trimmed by 8 bases and 5 bases, with 16 bases remaining between them. Germline CDR1 reads KGHDR; CDR2 reads SFDVKD. The CDR3 loop spans 14 amino acids. The CDR3 nucleotides are TGTGCCACCAAAAAGGCCGGACGGGAAGATACGCAGTATTTT. Its protein product is CATKKAGREDTQYF.

The table lists this clonotype with a few counts. This chain joins TRBV4-2 and TRBJ1-4; D not resolved. Germline CDR1 and CDR2: LGHNA and YNFKEQ. The CDR3 extends over 16 amino acids. Trimming stripped 5 bases from V and 4 bases from J, with 17 bases between. This chain's CDR3 is CASSYQLWPGNEKLFF. As DNA, the CDR3 is TGTGCCAGCAGCTACCAATTATGGCCGGGTAATGAAAAACTGTTTTTT.